These 21 T cell receptor beta chains were sequenced from one sample in a study of cytomegalovirus exposure and HLA in healthy donors. The PCR employed 60 Vbeta primers together with 13 Jbeta primers. Produced via immunoSEQ multiplex PCR; TCRdb's table is partial and in-frame only. The sample records about 150,000 clones, approximately 75% being singletons. The sequencing input was PBMCs. The receptors here all came from a man between 18 and 35 years old in good health and CMV-seronegative.

CDR3 nucleotide sequence: TGTGCCAGCAGCCACAGGGACTCTGGGGCCAACGTCCTGACTTTC. Translating it yields CASSHRDSGANVLTF. The chain employs TRBV2 and TRBJ2-6, with D perhaps TRBD1 (6 bases). Germline V gene data show CDR1 as SNHLY and CDR2 as FYNNEI. V lost 6 bases and J lost 0, with 9 bases in between. The length of the CDR3 is 15 residues.

The genes are TRBV15 and TRBJ1-2; no reliable D call. Germline CDR1 is LNHNV and CDR2 is YYDKDF (reference sequence). There are 13 residues in the CDR3. Trimming shortened V by 5 bases and J by 4 bases, and 11 bases separated the two germline ends. Here the CDR3 reads CATSHRSGYGYTF. CDR3 coding DNA: TGTGCCACCAGCCACCGGTCGGGCTATGGCTACACCTTC. The full variable domain, rest sourced from reference TRBV15 and TRBJ1-2, is DAMVIQNPRYQVTQFGKPVTLSCSQTLNHNVMYWYQQKSSQAPKLLFHYYDKDFNNEADTPDNFQSRRPNTSFCFLDIRSPGLGDTAMYLCATSHRSGYGYTFGSGTRLTVV.

As DNA, the CDR3 is TGTGCCTGGACACTCAGTGGGGGGGGGAGGGAACAGCCCCAGCATTTT. This encodes CAWTLSGGGREQPQHF. The chain links TRBV30 to TRBJ1-5, with D perhaps matching TRBD1 (5 bases). V gave up 4 bases and J gave up 7 bases, with 23 bases separating them. This CDR3 contains 16 residues. Germline-derived CDR1 and CDR2 are GTSNPN and SVGIG (reference sequence).

V and J are TRBV19 and TRBJ2-6, with D possibly TRBD1 on 6 matching bases. The ends were cut back, 6 bases at V and 3 bases at J, with 18 bases in the middle. Germline lookup yields CDR1 LNHDA and CDR2 SQIVND (reference sequence). This CDR3 spans 17 amino acids. The DNA for the CDR3 is TGTGCCAGTAGCCCCCTTTTAGGGGGACGTGGGGCCAACGTCCTGACTTTC. The encoded protein is CASSPLLGGRGANVLTF.

This chain links TRBV9 with TRBJ2-1; TRBD2 matches 7 bases. CDR1 is SGDLS, CDR2 YYNGEE, per germline. Trimming took 4 bases from V and 3 from J; bases not matched to a gene: 7. The CDR3 runs 15 residues. CDR3 in amino acids: CASSPRGVGYNEQFF. In DNA form, the CDR3 reads TGTGCCAGCAGCCCTCGGGGGGTCGGCTACAATGAGCAGTTCTTC.

This clone was picked up one time. The genes are TRBV5-1 and TRBJ1-1; D gene ambiguous. The germline V and J ends were trimmed by 3 bases and 3 bases, with 12 bases remaining between them. CDR1 is SGHRS, CDR2 YFSETQ, per germline. The CDR3 is 14 residues long. CDR3 in DNA: TGCGCCAGCAGCTCGAAATACGGGGACACTGAAGCTTTCTTT. This codes for CASSSKYGDTEAFF.

This clone was counted a few times. The chain couples TRBV27 to TRBJ1-5; 7 bases match TRBD1. V trimming: 8 bases; J trimming: 0 bases; junction bases outside the gene matches: 7. This CDR3 comprises 15 residues. CDR1 is MNHEY, CDR2 SMNVEV, per germline (reference sequence). CDR3 region: CASLYRGDSNQPQHF. The CDR3, as DNA: TGTGCCAGCCTATACAGGGGAGATAGCAATCAGCCCCAGCATTTT.

The J gene is TRBJ2-1, the V gene TRBV5-1; weak D call: TRBD2 (5 bases). V lost 3 bases and J lost 3, with 10 bases in between. This CDR3 comprises 14 residues. CDR1 and CDR2 from the germline V gene are SGHRS and YFSETQ. CDR3 nucleotide sequence: TGCGCCAGCAGCTCGGTAGCGAACTACAATGAGCAGTTCTTC. Translated, it gives CASSSVANYNEQFF.

This clone showed up just a few times. At one boundary the junction diverges from the germline segment, which might be a read error. The rearrangement links TRBV4-3 to TRBJ2-6, with D perhaps matching TRBD1 (5 bases). CDR3 size: 16 residues. Per the germline V gene, CDR1 is LGHNA and CDR2 is YSLEER. CDR3 in DNA: TGCGCCAGCAGCCAAGGGTGGGGATCTGGGGCCAACGGCCTGACTTTC. Translation gives CASSQGWGSGANGLTF.

J is TRBJ2-7 and V is TRBV7-6, with D perhaps matching TRBD2 (7 bases). The CDR3 loop spans 16 amino acids. Trimming pared 3 bases from V and 3 bases from J, leaving 18 bases between. Germline CDR1 and CDR2: SGHVS and FNYEAQ. The chain's CDR3 is CASSLSHGGHVYEQYV. The CDR3 DNA sequence: TGTGCCAGCAGCTTGTCCCACGGGGGGCATGTCTACGAGCAGTACGTC.

The rearrangement uses TRBV27 and TRBJ2-6; D may be TRBD1 (5 bases). The V end lost 3 bases, the J end lost 2 bases, and 14 bases lay between the germline ends. The CDR3 totals 17 residues. Germline V gene data show CDR1 as MNHEY and CDR2 as SMNVEV (reference sequence). The chain's CDR3 is CASSFGREFPGANVLTF. As DNA, the CDR3 is TGTGCCAGCAGTTTCGGCAGGGAATTCCCTGGGGCCAACGTCCTGACTTTC.

This clone showed up just once. The chain carries TRBV28 and TRBJ1-1, with 10 bases aligning to TRBD1. The CDR3 consists of 14 residues. The ends lost 6 bases at V and 5 bases at J; junction bases unmatched: 6. Germline CDR1 reads MDHEN; CDR2 reads SYDVKM. CDR3 nucleotides: TGTGCCAGCAGATCCGGGACAGGGGTGACTGAAGCTTTCTTT. It is translated as CASRSGTGVTEAFF.

The chain combines TRBV6-5 with TRBJ1-3; no clear D. In germline, CDR1 is MNHEY, CDR2 SVGAGI. The V end lost 4 bases, the J end lost 0 bases, and 13 bases lay between the germline ends. The CDR3 consists of 16 residues. The chain's CDR3 is CASSSGGPLSGNTIYF. The CDR3 nucleotides read TGTGCCAGCAGTTCGGGCGGGCCACTCTCTGGAAACACCATATATTTT.

In its sample, this clone was seen a few times. V is TRBV18 and J is TRBJ1-5; D is unresolved. V shed 6 bases and J shed 5 bases, with 17 bases lying between them. Germline V gene lookup returns CDR1 KGHSH and CDR2 LQKENI. There are 15 residues in the CDR3. The CDR3 loop is CASSLAGSEDQPQHF. CDR3 DNA sequence: TGTGCCAGCTCGCTGGCGGGGAGCGAAGATCAGCCCCAGCATTTT.

The rearrangement links TRBV6-1 to TRBJ1-2, with D possibly TRBD1 on 6 matching bases. The CDR3 consists of 13 residues. Trimming cost V 7 bases and J 8 bases, with 17 bases left between them. Germline V gene data show CDR1 as MNHNS and CDR2 as SASEGT. The DNA of the CDR3 is TGTGCCAGCATGCAAGGGGGACGGGCAGGCTACACCTTC. Translation gives CASMQGGRAGYTF.

V gene TRBV14 combines with J gene TRBJ2-5; D might be TRBD2 (6 bases). With 4 bases removed from V and 5 bases from J, the gap between germline ends came to 17 bases. The germline V gene encodes CDR1 SGHDN and CDR2 FVKESK. The CDR3 runs to 15 residues. In DNA, the CDR3 is TGTGCCAGCAGCCCACAAAGGGCGGGGTGGGAGACCCAGTACTTC. As protein: CASSPQRAGWETQYF.

The chain is built from TRBV5-1 and TRBJ2-3; D is possibly TRBD1 (6 bases). CDR1 is SGHRS and CDR2 is YFSETQ in the germline V gene. This CDR3 has 15 residues. V was shortened by 1 base and J by 0 bases, with 9 bases between the two germline ends. CDR3 in amino acids: CASSLRDISTDTQYF. The CDR3 nucleotides are TGCGCCAGCAGCTTGAGGGACATTAGCACAGATACGCAGTATTTT.

The chain combines TRBV19 with TRBJ1-2; 10 positions match TRBD1. There are 13 residues in the CDR3. The germline V gene has CDR1 LNHDA and CDR2 SQIVND (reference sequence). V was pared by 6 bases and J by 6 bases, with 4 bases of the junction left unmatched. In DNA, the CDR3 is TGTGCCAGTAGGCCGGGACAGGGGCATGGCTACACCTTC. Amino acid sequence: CASRPGQGHGYTF.

The chain carries TRBV19 and TRBJ1-1, with D possibly TRBD1 on 5 matching bases. Between the trimmed V and J ends, which lost 5 bases and 4 bases, there was a span of 14 bases. This CDR3 contains 14 residues. Per the germline V gene, CDR1 is LNHDA and CDR2 is SQIVND (reference sequence). In nucleotides, the CDR3 is TGTGCCAGTAGTTGGAGGGGTGAGGGCACTGAAGCTTTCTTT. It is translated as CASSWRGEGTEAFF.

V gene TRBV15 combines with J gene TRBJ1-5; D is possibly TRBD1 (6 bases). The CDR3 contains 13 residues. CDR1 is LNHNV and CDR2 is YYDKDF in the germline V gene (reference sequence). Trimming took off 8 bases at V and 4 bases at J, with 12 bases between the two ends. This CDR3 reads CATGGQLNQPQHF. The CDR3 region has the DNA TGTGCCACCGGAGGACAGCTAAATCAGCCCCAGCATTTT.

This clone is a singleton in its sample. This rearrangement joins TRBV15 to TRBJ1-1, with D perhaps matching TRBD1 (5 bases). From germline, CDR1 is LNHNV and CDR2 YYDKDF (reference sequence). The CDR3 has 16 amino acids. V lost 2 bases and J 2 bases, leaving 15 bases between the germline ends. In DNA form, the CDR3 reads TGTGCCACCAGCAGACCTACTGACAGACCCAACACTGAAGCTTTCTTT. Translation gives CATSRPTDRPNTEAFF.